Sequencing of this TCR beta chain was carried out in a study of T cells in Graves' hyperthyroidism and ophthalmopathy. This clonotype was counted a few times. Since the CDR3 does not end with the conserved phenylalanine or tryptophan, this likely comes from a read error. Because the CDR3's place on the DNA is in doubt, the DNA is left out and the CDR3 is given as listed by TCRdb. Amplification of TCR beta CDR3 regions used RNA as the template. TCR CDR3 regions were first amplified by RT-PCR with HTBI primers. TCRdb reprocessed the multiplex PCR reads with MiXCR, giving one entry per CDR3 protein. The sample lists about 290,000 distinct CDR3 sequences; roughly an eighth were seen once. The CDR3 length equals 14 residues, ends included. The germline CDR1 and CDR2 sequences are GTSNPN and SVGIG (reference sequence). Stable hyperthyroidism: no ophthalmopathy progression over 18 months of follow-up. Uncontrolled infection, other autoimmune disease, pregnancy or lactation disqualified patients from enrolment. Clinical symptoms, serum thyroxine and TRAb, thyroid ultrasound and orbital computed tomography were used for the diagnoses.

Specimen: blood. This clonotype was sampled from a woman aged 40 to 50 with Graves' hyperthyroidism. The chain couples TRBV30 to TRBJ1-6. The CDR3 spells CAWSVRHYNSPVHL.